This T cell receptor (beta chain) was identified in a study of early T cells in non-severe SARS-CoV-2 infection. Background on the study: Unsorted whole-blood RNA was sequenced in bulk, leaving chains unpaired.

The V segment lost 0 bases and the J segment 4 bases; nucleotides outside the gene matches: 2. Germline lookup yields CDR1 SGHVS and CDR2 FQNEAQ. The CDR3 spans 15 residues. General observations from the study: The study's VDJdb matching favored anti-spike CD8 responses and missed private and CD4 specificities.

Attachment of unique molecular identifiers was made to individual cDNA molecules. A single record per CDR3 protein comes from TCRdb applying MiXCR to the 5' RACE reads. The sample has tens of thousands of distinct CDR3 sequences, roughly 12% seen once. The table lists this clonotype with a few counts. Its antigen is as yet unknown. The sequenced sample was whole blood, obtained at baseline. The V gene is TRBV7-8, the J gene TRBJ2-1; 8 bases are shared with TRBD2. This clonotype was obtained from an adult who was a healthcare worker with PCR-confirmed SARS-CoV-2 infection or an uninfected control (not recorded which). CDR3 nucleotides: TGTGCCAGCAGCTTAGCTAGCGGGGCGTACAATGAGCAGTTCTTC. Protein: CASSLASGAYNEQFF.